These T cell receptor beta chains were read from a single sample in a study. Via MiXCR, TCRdb re-called the RT-PCR reads, giving one row per CDR3 protein. The sample records around 700,000 distinct CDR3 sequences, approximately 14% being singletons. Sequenced input: memory CD4+ T cells from blood. Receptors were obtained from a female donor in good health, serving as a healthy control. CDR3s include the opening cysteine and the closing phenylalanine or tryptophan. A D gene is named only where the DNA matches it firmly. Where a row states a size, it is once, few, many or the class of an expanded clone; other rows omit it.

CDR3nt: TGTGCCAGCAGCTTGAGAGCCCGGGACAGGGGGCGCGAGACCCATTACTTC
CDR3aa: CASSLRARDRGRETHYF
v_gene: TRBV11-3
d_gene: TRBD1
len: 17
j_gene: TRBJ2-5
abundance: -

CDR3nt: TGTGCCACCAGCAGAGACGGACACCCGAACACTGAAGCTTTCTTT
CDR3aa: CATSRDGHPNTEAFF
v_gene: TRBV15
d_gene: -
len: 15
j_gene: TRBJ1-1
abundance: few

CDR3nt: TGTGCCAGCAGCTTAGAGGGACTAGCGGGAGGGGCCAAAAACATTCAGTACTTC
CDR3aa: CASSLEGLAGGAKNIQYF
v_gene: TRBV11-2
d_gene: TRBD2
len: 18
j_gene: TRBJ2-4
abundance: -

CDR3nt: TGTGCCAGCAGCTTAGGTGGCCGGATAGGGACAGATACGCAGTATTTT
CDR3aa: CASSLGGRIGTDTQYF
v_gene: TRBV7-2
d_gene: -
len: 16
j_gene: TRBJ2-3
abundance: few

CDR3nt: TGTGCCAGCATCAAATTAAGCGGGGAGCTGTTTTTT
CDR3aa: CASIKLSGELFF
v_gene: TRBV6-1
d_gene: -
len: 12
j_gene: TRBJ2-2
abundance: -

CDR3nt: TGTGCCAGCAGCCTATTTGGACGGGGGAGCTATGGCTACACCTTC
CDR3aa: CASSLFGRGSYGYTF
v_gene: TRBV7-2
d_gene: -
len: 15
j_gene: TRBJ1-2
abundance: many

CDR3nt: TGCAGTGCTAGGTGGGCTAGCGGGAGTGTTTGGACAGATACGCAGTATTTT
CDR3aa: CSARWASGSVWTDTQYF
v_gene: TRBV20-1
d_gene: TRBD2
len: 17
j_gene: TRBJ2-3
abundance: -

CDR3nt: TGCGCCAGCAGTATAGGCAGGGAAGACTACGAGCAGTACTTC
CDR3aa: CASSIGREDYEQYF
v_gene: TRBV5-1
d_gene: -
len: 14
j_gene: TRBJ2-7
abundance: few

CDR3nt: TGTGCCACCAGTGAAGAGGAAAAACTGTTTTTT
CDR3aa: CATSEEEKLFF
v_gene: TRBV24-1
d_gene: -
len: 11
j_gene: TRBJ1-4
abundance: few

CDR3nt: TGTGCCACCTCCCGGGATCACTTCGCAGATGAGCAGTTCTTC
CDR3aa: CATSRDHFADEQFF
v_gene: TRBV9
d_gene: -
len: 14
j_gene: TRBJ2-1
abundance: few

CDR3nt: TGTGCCAGCAGTTTATTGTCGGGGGACAGGAAATTATATGGCTACACCTTC
CDR3aa: CASSLLSGDRKLYGYTF
v_gene: TRBV12-3/TRBV12-4
d_gene: TRBD1
len: 17
j_gene: TRBJ1-2
abundance: few

CDR3nt: TGTGCCATCAGTGAGGGCGGGAGGGCCGGTGAGACCCAGTACTTC
CDR3aa: CAISEGGRAGETQYF
v_gene: TRBV10-3
d_gene: TRBD2
len: 15
j_gene: TRBJ2-5
abundance: many

CDR3nt: TGTGCCAGCAGCCGAGACAGGGATCGAGGGTATTTT
CDR3aa: CASSRDRDRGYF
v_gene: TRBV6-5
d_gene: TRBD1
len: 12
j_gene: TRBJ2-3
abundance: many

CDR3nt: TGTGCCAGCAGCTTGGGGCAGGGGCACATCGGGGAGCTGTTTTTT
CDR3aa: CASSLGQGHIGELFF
v_gene: TRBV5-4
d_gene: -
len: 15
j_gene: TRBJ2-2
abundance: few

CDR3nt: TGTGCCAGCAGCCCACAAGGGGCGGGACAGCAGTACTTC
CDR3aa: CASSPQGAGQQYF
v_gene: TRBV9
d_gene: -
len: 13
j_gene: TRBJ2-7
abundance: few

CDR3nt: TGTGCCAGCAGCCAATCTGCCCCCCTAGATACGCAGTATTTT
CDR3aa: CASSQSAPLDTQYF
v_gene: TRBV7-2
d_gene: -
len: 14
j_gene: TRBJ2-3
abundance: -

CDR3nt: TGTGCCAGCAGTGAGCGGACGGTCAAAGAGACCCAGTACTTC
CDR3aa: CASSERTVKETQYF
v_gene: TRBV2
d_gene: -
len: 14
j_gene: TRBJ2-5
abundance: few

CDR3nt: TGTGCCAGCACTCCCTCGGACAGGGTGACGGGCGAGCAGTACTTC
CDR3aa: CASTPSDRVTGEQYF
v_gene: TRBV12-3/TRBV12-4
d_gene: TRBD1
len: 15
j_gene: TRBJ2-7
abundance: -

CDR3nt: TGTGCCAGCAGCCCAGTGGGACAGGTCATGCAAGAGACCCAGTACTTC
CDR3aa: CASSPVGQVMQETQYF
v_gene: TRBV7-2
d_gene: TRBD1
len: 16
j_gene: TRBJ2-5
abundance: -

CDR3nt: TGCAGTGCTAGACAGGGGGCGAACACCGGGGAGCTGTTTTTT
CDR3aa: CSARQGANTGELFF
v_gene: TRBV20-1
d_gene: TRBD1
len: 14
j_gene: TRBJ2-2
abundance: many

CDR3nt: TGCAGCGTTGGGGCCAGGTCGAGCACAGATACGCAGTATTTT
CDR3aa: CSVGARSSTDTQYF
v_gene: TRBV29-1
d_gene: -
len: 14
j_gene: TRBJ2-3
abundance: -

CDR3nt: TGCAGTGCTAACAGGGGTAGGTTTCAGCCCCAGCATTTT
CDR3aa: CSANRGRFQPQHF
v_gene: TRBV20-1
d_gene: TRBD1
len: 13
j_gene: TRBJ1-5
abundance: -

CDR3nt: TGCAGTGCTGGGGGACAGATTATGAACACTGAAGCTTTCTTT
CDR3aa: CSAGGQIMNTEAFF
v_gene: TRBV20-1
d_gene: TRBD1
len: 14
j_gene: TRBJ1-1
abundance: few

CDR3nt: TGCGCCAGCAGCTGGGGGGACAGGTCTGAGACCCAGTACTTC
CDR3aa: CASSWGDRSETQYF
v_gene: TRBV5-1
d_gene: TRBD1
len: 14
j_gene: TRBJ2-5
abundance: many

CDR3nt: TGCAGTGCACGGGGATCCGGGACTACCTATCGGGCCACCGCCGGGGAGCTGTTTTTT
CDR3aa: CSARGSGTTYRATAGELFF
v_gene: TRBV20-1
d_gene: TRBD2
len: 19
j_gene: TRBJ2-2
abundance: many

CDR3nt: TGTGCCAGCAGTTTAAATTATCAGGCTAGCGGGTTACGGCGCGAGCAGTACTTC
CDR3aa: CASSLNYQASGLRREQYF
v_gene: TRBV28
d_gene: TRBD2
len: 18
j_gene: TRBJ2-7
abundance: -

CDR3nt: TGCGCCAGCAGTGAGCCCTTCCTTCTACCGGGACTAGCTTCCAGTGCAGCGCAGTATTTT
CDR3aa: CASSEPFLLPGLASSAAQYF
v_gene: TRBV10-2
d_gene: TRBD2
len: 20
j_gene: TRBJ2-3
abundance: -

CDR3nt: TGTGCCAGCAGCCCAGCTAGCGGGAGTCTAATAGATACGCAGTATTTT
CDR3aa: CASSPASGSLIDTQYF
v_gene: TRBV7-2
d_gene: TRBD2
len: 16
j_gene: TRBJ2-3
abundance: few

CDR3nt: TGTGCCAGCAGCTTGGCACAGCTTCCCAATCAGCCCCAGCATTTT
CDR3aa: CASSLAQLPNQPQHF
v_gene: TRBV5-5
d_gene: -
len: 15
j_gene: TRBJ1-5
abundance: few

CDR3nt: TGTGCCAGCAGTACTACAGAGAACTATGGCTACACCTTC
CDR3aa: CASSTTENYGYTF
v_gene: TRBV12-3/TRBV12-4
d_gene: -
len: 13
j_gene: TRBJ1-2
abundance: -

CDR3nt: TGTGCCAGCAGCTTTAGCGGGGGGGCCTCTGGGGAGACCCAGTACTTC
CDR3aa: CASSFSGGASGETQYF
v_gene: TRBV7-2
d_gene: TRBD2
len: 16
j_gene: TRBJ2-5
abundance: -

CDR3nt: TGTGCCAGCAGTTTGGGGGGCAGGGGGCGCAATCAGCCCCAGCATTTT
CDR3aa: CASSLGGRGRNQPQHF
v_gene: TRBV27
d_gene: TRBD1
len: 16
j_gene: TRBJ1-5
abundance: -

CDR3nt: TGCAGTGCTAGTCCAGCGAATACGCAGTATTTT
CDR3aa: CSASPANTQYF
v_gene: TRBV20-1
d_gene: -
len: 11
j_gene: TRBJ2-3
abundance: few

CDR3nt: TGCAGCGTTGAAGATGGATCGCTCCAGGGGATGAGTGGCTACACCTTC
CDR3aa: CSVEDGSLQGMSGYTF
v_gene: TRBV29-1
d_gene: -
len: 16
j_gene: TRBJ1-2
abundance: -

CDR3nt: TGCAGTGCTAGGGGACAGTCAACCTACGAGCAGTACTTC
CDR3aa: CSARGQSTYEQYF
v_gene: TRBV20-1
d_gene: TRBD1
len: 13
j_gene: TRBJ2-7
abundance: -

CDR3nt: TGTGCCAGCCTTCAAGGGGGGATGAACACTGAAGCTTTCTTT
CDR3aa: CASLQGGMNTEAFF
v_gene: TRBV12-3/TRBV12-4
d_gene: -
len: 14
j_gene: TRBJ1-1
abundance: -

CDR3nt: TGTGCCAGCAGCCCATCAGGGAACTATGGCTACACCTTC
CDR3aa: CASSPSGNYGYTF
v_gene: TRBV12-3/TRBV12-4
d_gene: -
len: 13
j_gene: TRBJ1-2
abundance: many

CDR3nt: TGTGCCACCAGGGGAGGGGGAACCAAAAACATTCAGTACTTC
CDR3aa: CATRGGGTKNIQYF
v_gene: TRBV15
d_gene: -
len: 14
j_gene: TRBJ2-4
abundance: many

CDR3nt: TGTGCCAGTACGGGACAGCGGAAAGAGACCCAGTACTTC
CDR3aa: CASTGQRKETQYF
v_gene: TRBV7-6
d_gene: TRBD1
len: 13
j_gene: TRBJ2-5
abundance: few

CDR3nt: TGTGCCAGCAGTTCCGGGGGGGCGTATATGAATTCACCCCTCCACTTT
CDR3aa: CASSSGGAYMNSPLHF
v_gene: TRBV12-3/TRBV12-4
d_gene: -
len: 16
j_gene: TRBJ1-6
abundance: few

CDR3nt: TGTGCCAGCAGTCCGTCAGGATGGGGCTACACCTTC
CDR3aa: CASSPSGWGYTF
v_gene: TRBV27
d_gene: -
len: 12
j_gene: TRBJ1-2
abundance: many

CDR3nt: TGTGCCACCAGGGGGTCCGCACAAAATGAGCAGTTCTTC
CDR3aa: CATRGSAQNEQFF
v_gene: TRBV24-1
d_gene: -
len: 13
j_gene: TRBJ2-1
abundance: once

CDR3nt: TGTGCCACCAGTGATGACAGAAGCTCCTACGAGCAGTACTTC
CDR3aa: CATSDDRSSYEQYF
v_gene: TRBV24-1
d_gene: -
len: 14
j_gene: TRBJ2-7
abundance: -

CDR3nt: TGTGCCAGCCGGCGTGCGGGACAGGGGTATCAGCCCCAGCATTTT
CDR3aa: CASRRAGQGYQPQHF
v_gene: TRBV12-3/TRBV12-4
d_gene: TRBD1
len: 15
j_gene: TRBJ1-5
abundance: many

CDR3nt: TGCGCCAGCAGCCTTGCGGGAGGAGGGATCAGCACAGATACGCAGTATTTT
CDR3aa: CASSLAGGGISTDTQYF
v_gene: TRBV4-1
d_gene: TRBD2
len: 17
j_gene: TRBJ2-3
abundance: -

CDR3nt: TGCAGTGCTAGAGCCACCCGGAGCTCCTACAATGAGCAGTTCTTC
CDR3aa: CSARATRSSYNEQFF
v_gene: TRBV20-1
d_gene: -
len: 15
j_gene: TRBJ2-1
abundance: few

CDR3nt: TGTGCCAGCACCGCTAGCGGGAGGGGCGGGGAGCTGTTTTTT
CDR3aa: CASTASGRGGELFF
v_gene: TRBV4-2
d_gene: TRBD2
len: 14
j_gene: TRBJ2-2
abundance: -

CDR3nt: TGCGCCAGCAGCCCGGGGACTAGCGGGATGCAAGAGACCCAGTACTTC
CDR3aa: CASSPGTSGMQETQYF
v_gene: TRBV5-1
d_gene: TRBD2
len: 16
j_gene: TRBJ2-5
abundance: -

CDR3nt: TGCAGTGCTGCCCGGGACCGATATCTGGAGACCCAGTACTTC
CDR3aa: CSAARDRYLETQYF
v_gene: TRBV20-1
d_gene: -
len: 14
j_gene: TRBJ2-5
abundance: -

CDR3nt: TGTGCCAGCAGTTATTCGACCCCCGTGGGAACCGTTGAGCAGTTCTTC
CDR3aa: CASSYSTPVGTVEQFF
v_gene: TRBV6-5
d_gene: -
len: 16
j_gene: TRBJ2-1
abundance: many

CDR3nt: TGCGCCAGCAGCTCTCCGAGGGGCGCGGACTATGGCTACACCTTC
CDR3aa: CASSSPRGADYGYTF
v_gene: TRBV5-1
d_gene: -
len: 15
j_gene: TRBJ1-2
abundance: few

CDR3nt: TGTGCCAGCACCAAGGACGAGGAAAAACTGTTTTTT
CDR3aa: CASTKDEEKLFF
v_gene: TRBV12-3/TRBV12-4
d_gene: -
len: 12
j_gene: TRBJ1-4
abundance: many

CDR3nt: TGTGCCAGCAGTTCGGGACAGGGGCTTGGGAACATTCAGTACTTC
CDR3aa: CASSSGQGLGNIQYF
v_gene: TRBV28
d_gene: TRBD1
len: 15
j_gene: TRBJ2-4
abundance: -

CDR3nt: TGTGCCAGCAGTGAACAGAGAGGAGGGGATCAGCCCCAGCATTTT
CDR3aa: CASSEQRGGDQPQHF
v_gene: TRBV2
d_gene: -
len: 15
j_gene: TRBJ1-5
abundance: few

CDR3nt: TGCAGAGAGGGAACGGGCAATCAGCCCCAGCATTTT
CDR3aa: CREGTGNQPQHF
v_gene: TRBV20-1
d_gene: -
len: 12
j_gene: TRBJ1-5
abundance: -

CDR3nt: TGTGCCAGCAGTTTTAATCTAATAGCGAACACCGGGGAGCTGTTTTTT
CDR3aa: CASSFNLIANTGELFF
v_gene: TRBV12-3/TRBV12-4
d_gene: -
len: 16
j_gene: TRBJ2-2
abundance: few

CDR3nt: TGCAGTGCTAGACAGCCTCCAACGGAGACCCAGTACTTC
CDR3aa: CSARQPPTETQYF
v_gene: TRBV20-1
d_gene: -
len: 13
j_gene: TRBJ2-5
abundance: many

CDR3nt: TGTGCCAGCAGTCTAGACAGGCACGCACCCCAGCATTTT
CDR3aa: CASSLDRHAPQHF
v_gene: TRBV11-1
d_gene: -
len: 13
j_gene: TRBJ1-5
abundance: few

CDR3nt: TGTGCCAGCAGCTTGGACCTCGGGAGTGAGCAGTTCTTC
CDR3aa: CASSLDLGSEQFF
v_gene: TRBV5-4
d_gene: -
len: 13
j_gene: TRBJ2-1
abundance: -

CDR3nt: TGTGCCAGCAGCACGTGGACTAGCGGCGCTCAAGAGACCCAGTACTTC
CDR3aa: CASSTWTSGAQETQYF
v_gene: TRBV11-2
d_gene: TRBD2
len: 16
j_gene: TRBJ2-5
abundance: few